The 31 T cell receptor beta chains in this list originate from one sample, sequenced in a study of blood T cell repertoires in COVID-19. Assay used: immunoSEQ multiplex PCR; TCRdb lists only in-frame clones, some missing. The data contain some 160,000 clones, around 89% of them singletons. The sample taken for sequencing was peripheral blood. These receptors were collected from a man in his sixties with acute or convalescent COVID-19.

This chain links TRBV12-3 or TRBV12-4 with TRBJ1-5; D uncertain. The CDR3 covers 12 residues. The V end was cut by 6 bases, the J end by 0 bases, with 3 bases between. The chain's CDR3 is CASSYSNQPQHF. CDR3 DNA: TGTGCCAGCAGCTATAGCAATCAGCCCCAGCATTTT.

The chain couples TRBV5-1 to TRBJ2-7; 9 nucleotides align to TRBD2. Germline CDR1 is SGHRS and CDR2 is YFSETQ. This CDR3 comprises 15 residues. The V gene end was trimmed by 0 bases and the J gene end by 0 bases; junction bases not matched to a gene: 1. The CDR3 coding sequence is TGCGCCAGCAGCTTGGGAGCGGGGGGCTCCTACGAGCAGTACTTC. It specifies CASSLGAGGSYEQYF.

This chain uses TRBV5-1 with TRBJ1-6, with 8 bases matching TRBD1. The CDR3 loop spans 17 amino acids. In germline, CDR1 is SGHRS, CDR2 YFSETQ. The junction had 10 bases not matched to a gene; V was cut back by 1 base and J by 7 bases. DNA for the CDR3: TGCGCCAGCAGCTTGCCCATTTCAGGGGGCTTGAATTCACCCCTCCACTTT. This gives the protein CASSLPISGGLNSPLHF.

The chain links TRBV19 to TRBJ1-4; D is perhaps TRBD1 (6 bases). Trimming took off 0 bases at V and 11 bases at J, with 10 bases between the two ends. This CDR3 has 13 amino acids. CDR1 is LNHDA, CDR2 SQIVND, per germline (reference sequence). CDR3 sequence: CASSIEPGEKLFF. The CDR3 coding sequence is TGTGCCAGTAGTATAGAACCAGGGGAGAAACTGTTTTTT.

CDR3 amino acids: CASSPILGPVGTEAFF. DNA for the CDR3: TGTGCCAGCAGCCCCATCCTAGGCCCGGTGGGCACTGAAGCTTTCTTT. The chain couples TRBV25-1 to TRBJ1-1; D call uncertain. The germline gives CDR1 MGHDK, CDR2 SYGVNS. The CDR3 sequence is 16 residues long. The germline V and J ends were trimmed by 6 bases and 4 bases, with 21 bases remaining between them.

The V and J genes are TRBV24-1 and TRBJ2-7, with 10 nucleotides matching TRBD1. The germline V gene has CDR1 KGHDR and CDR2 SFDVKD. V shed 4 bases, J shed 4 bases, and the junction held 3 bases outside the gene matches. CDR3 length: 14 amino acids. The CDR3 nucleotides are TGTGCCACCAGTGACGCGGGACAGGGGTACGAGCAGTACTTC. Translated: CATSDAGQGYEQYF.

V is TRBV2 and J is TRBJ1-5, with unresolved D. In germline, CDR1 is SNHLY, CDR2 FYNNEI. Trimming pared 3 bases from V and 0 bases from J, leaving 12 bases between. The CDR3 totals 16 residues. CDR3 protein: CASSDGGRPSNQPQHF. The CDR3 coding sequence is TGTGCCAGCAGTGATGGTGGGCGTCCTAGCAATCAGCCCCAGCATTTT.

J is TRBJ1-1 and V is TRBV7-9, with D uncertain. Germline loops: CDR1 SEHNR, CDR2 FQNEAQ (reference sequence). The CDR3 sequence is 14 residues long. V was cut by 5 bases and J by 6 bases, with 16 bases left in between. As DNA, the CDR3 is TGTGCCAGCAGCGCACCGCAGTCTTCCGCTGAAGCTTTCTTT. Its translation is CASSAPQSSAEAFF.

The genes are TRBV9 and TRBJ1-4; 9 nucleotides match TRBD1. The CDR3 is 14 amino acids. Germline loops: CDR1 SGDLS, CDR2 YYNGEE. V shed 3 bases and J 4 bases; nucleotides not matched to a gene: 1. CDR3: CASSGTGVNEKLFF. CDR3 coding DNA: TGTGCCAGCAGCGGGACAGGGGTTAATGAAAAACTGTTTTTT.

This rearrangement joins TRBV28 to TRBJ1-5; D is unresolved. The germline V gene has CDR1 MDHEN and CDR2 SYDVKM. CDR3 length equals 17 residues. Trimming removed 3 bases at V and 0 bases at J, with 15 bases between. This chain's CDR3 is CASSLFRGSYSNQPQHF. DNA for the CDR3: TGTGCCAGCAGTTTGTTTCGGGGTTCCTATAGCAATCAGCCCCAGCATTTT. Full variable domain (rest looked up from reference TRBV28 and TRBJ1-5): DVKVTQSSRYLVKRTGEKVFLECVQDMDHENMFWYRQDPGLGLRLIYFSYDVKMKEKGDIPEGYSVSREKKERFSLILESASTNQTSMYLCASSLFRGSYSNQPQHFGDGTRLSIL.

The gene calls are TRBV2 and TRBJ1-4; TRBD1 aligns across 9 bases. The CDR3 is made up of 16 amino acids. Germline V gene data show CDR1 as SNHLY and CDR2 as FYNNEI. V was clipped by 5 bases and J by 0 bases; unmatched bases: 4. The CDR3 DNA is TGTGCCAGCAGTTCGACAGGGGGACCAACTAATGAAAAACTGTTTTTT. Encoded protein: CASSSTGGPTNEKLFF.

This clone occurred once. The chain recombines TRBV7-2 with TRBJ2-7; 12 bases match TRBD2. V was pared by 6 bases and J by 7 bases, with 7 bases of the junction left unmatched. The CDR3 runs to 14 residues. Per germline, CDR1 SGHTA and CDR2 FQGNSA. The CDR3 spells CASRQTSGGGEQYF. Written as DNA, the CDR3 is TGTGCCAGCAGACAGACTAGCGGGGGCGGAGAGCAGTACTTC.

This chain links TRBV6-2 or TRBV6-3 with TRBJ1-1; the D gene is possibly TRBD1 (5 bases). Germline V gene data show CDR1 as MNHEY and CDR2 as SVGEGT. CDR3 size: 15 residues. With 0 bases removed from V and 4 bases from J, the gap between germline ends came to 12 bases. For the CDR3, the DNA is TGTGCCAGCAGTTACTCTGGGGGAGCGGGCACTGAAGCTTTCTTT. It encodes CASSYSGGAGTEAFF.

This clone was seen a single time. The V gene is TRBV9, the J gene TRBJ1-1, with 7 nucleotides matching TRBD1. Unmatched junction bases numbered 4, after V lost 2 bases and J lost 3 bases. The CDR3 runs to 14 residues. Per germline, CDR1 SGDLS and CDR2 YYNGEE. As DNA, the CDR3 is TGTGCCAGCAGCGTCACAGGGGCGGACACTGAAGCTTTCTTT. As protein: CASSVTGADTEAFF.

The chain has TRBV6-5 and TRBJ2-7; TRBD1 agrees at 9 bases. The CDR3 runs 15 residues. The J segment lost 7 bases and the V segment lost 7 bases, leaving 14 bases of the junction unmatched. Looked up from germline, CDR1 is MNHEY and CDR2 is SVGAGI. In nucleotides, the CDR3 is TGTGCCAGCAAAGCCAGGACAGGGGACCTCGGGGAGCAGTACTTC. As protein: CASKARTGDLGEQYF.

The chain couples TRBV7-2 to TRBJ2-1, with 7 bases matching TRBD1. The CDR3 has 14 amino acids. Germline CDR1 SGHTA, CDR2 FQGNSA. The V and J ends lost 2 bases and 5 bases, in that order; junction bases with no gene match: 3. The CDR3 DNA reads as TGTGCCAGCAGCTTAAGTGACAGGGACAATGAGCAGTTCTTC. Translating gives CASSLSDRDNEQFF.

The chain links TRBV6-1 to TRBJ2-7; D unresolved. V was pared by 2 bases and J by 5 bases, with 13 bases between. This CDR3 contains 14 residues. Germline CDR1 reads MNHNS; CDR2 reads SASEGT. CDR3 sequence reads: CASSESGVSHEQYF. As DNA, the CDR3 is TGTGCCAGCAGTGAATCGGGTGTTTCCCACGAGCAGTACTTC.

The chain recombines TRBV3-1 (or the pseudogene TRBV3-2) with TRBJ1-6, with D possibly matching TRBD1 (6 bases). Germline values: CDR1 LGHDT, CDR2 YNNKEL (reference sequence). V was shortened by 2 bases and J by 7 bases, with 12 bases between the two germline ends. The CDR3 covers 15 residues. Here the CDR3 DNA reads TGTGCCAGCAGCCAACCGGGACATTGGAATTCACCCCTCCACTTT. As protein: CASSQPGHWNSPLHF.

The chain combines TRBV7-9 with TRBJ2-2; D is perhaps TRBD2 (7 bases). Trimming left V 5 bases short and J 6 bases short, with 16 bases between. The V gene's germline CDR1 is SEHNR and CDR2 FQNEAQ (reference sequence). The CDR3 totals 15 residues. DNA of the CDR3: TGTGCCAGCAGCCCGGGAGTCGGGGGGCCCGGGGAGCTGTTTTTT. Residues: CASSPGVGGPGELFF.

The chain is built from TRBV9 and TRBJ2-5; 9 positions match TRBD2. The trim removed 4 bases at V and 5 bases at J, leaving 12 bases unmatched. This CDR3 contains 16 residues. CDR1 and CDR2 from the germline V gene are SGDLS and YYNGEE. The CDR3 bases are TGTGCCAGCAGCTTAGGTTTGAGCGGGGGGCGGGAGACCCAGTACTTC. This translates into CASSLGLSGGRETQYF.

This clone was counted a single time. The chain employs TRBV5-4 and TRBJ2-7; D is uncertain. The V gene's germline CDR1 is SGHNT and CDR2 YYREEE (reference sequence). There are 13 residues in the CDR3. The V end was cut by 4 bases, the J end by 5 bases, with 13 bases between. The CDR3 bases are TGTGCCAGCAGCCCGACCGGGTTGCACGAGCAGTACTTC. This translates into CASSPTGLHEQYF.

This chain uses TRBV9 with TRBJ1-5, with 10 bases matching TRBD1. V trimming: 9 bases; J trimming: 0 bases; junction bases outside the gene matches: 15. The germline CDR1 and CDR2 sequences are SGDLS and YYNGEE. CDR3 length: 18 residues. CDR3 residues: CATLEGTGAKYSNQPQHF. CDR3 in DNA: TGTGCCACCCTCGAGGGGACAGGGGCGAAATATAGCAATCAGCCCCAGCATTTT.

This clone was picked up one time. The gene calls are TRBV5-1 and TRBJ2-1; 15 bases line up with TRBD2. Germline loops: CDR1 SGHRS, CDR2 YFSETQ. This CDR3 comprises 16 residues. V trimming: 3 bases; J trimming: 6 bases; junction bases outside the gene matches: 4. The CDR3 region has the DNA TGCGCCAGCAGCTCGGGACTAGCGGGGGGTATCAATGAGCAGTTCTTC. It translates to CASSSGLAGGINEQFF.

V gene TRBV21-1 combines with J gene TRBJ2-1; the D call in the table, TRBD1, was not verified against the DNA. TRBV21-1 is an annotated pseudogene. The CDR3 runs 20 residues. CDR3 DNA: TGTGCCAGCAGCAAAGCGTTAGGACAGAGGTGCCGGAGCTCCTACAATGAGCAGTTCTTC. Amino acid sequence: CASSKALGQRCRSSYNEQFF.

The genes are TRBV6-2 or TRBV6-3 and TRBJ1-2; TRBD1 matches 8 bases. Germline values: CDR1 MNHEY, CDR2 SVGEGT. The CDR3 loop spans 13 amino acids. Unmatched junction bases numbered 8, after V lost 6 bases and J lost 8 bases. The CDR3 is CASSRTGTLGYTF. The CDR3 DNA reads TGTGCCAGCAGCCGGACAGGGACCTTAGGCTACACCTTC.

The chain carries TRBV2 and TRBJ1-4; D not certain. This CDR3 region has 15 residues. The V and J ends lost 6 bases and 6 bases respectively, with 17 bases between them. The germline CDR1 and CDR2 sequences are SNHLY and FYNNEI. The CDR3 sequence is CASRENGWGDEKLFF. The CDR3 region has the DNA TGTGCCAGCAGAGAAAATGGGTGGGGAGATGAAAAACTGTTTTTT.

A single count supports this clone. This rearrangement joins TRBV2 to TRBJ1-2; 8 nucleotides agree with TRBD1. V shed 4 bases and J 6 bases; nucleotides not matched to a gene: 13. This CDR3 is built from 16 residues. The germline gives CDR1 SNHLY, CDR2 FYNNEI. Here the CDR3 DNA reads TGTGCCAGCAGTGCCCAGGACAGGGAGGAGTATGATGGCTACACCTTC. It is translated as CASSAQDREEYDGYTF.

The V call is TRBV24-1, the J call TRBJ2-1, with 9 bases that match TRBD1. This CDR3 region has 16 residues. V lost 3 bases, J lost 5 bases, and 7 bases stayed unmatched. Germline assignment: CDR1 KGHDR and CDR2 SFDVKD. The CDR3 nucleotides are TGTGCCACCAGTGATACCGGGACAGGGACAAACAATGAGCAGTTCTTC. It translates to CATSDTGTGTNNEQFF.

The chain is built from TRBV6-4 and TRBJ1-2; D ambiguous. V lost 4 bases and J lost 6, with 12 bases in between. This CDR3 is built from 13 residues. The germline gives CDR1 MRHNA, CDR2 SNTAGT. The CDR3 DNA sequence: TGTGCCAGCAGTGGGGTAGGAGGGAATGGCTACACCTTC. Translated, it gives CASSGVGGNGYTF.

This chain uses TRBV13 with TRBJ1-3, with TRBD1 matching 10 bases. The CDR3 has 16 amino acids. Unmatched junction bases numbered 8, after V lost 6 bases and J lost 3 bases. Germline V lookup: CDR1 PRHDT, CDR2 FYEKMQ (reference sequence). DNA for the CDR3: TGTGCCAGCAGTCACCGGACAGGGGGAGGTGGAAACACCATATATTTT. Translating it yields CASSHRTGGGGNTIYF.

This chain links TRBV7-2 with TRBJ1-6; TRBD1 matches 7 bases. CDR1 is SGHTA, CDR2 FQGNSA, per germline. The CDR3 covers 16 residues. V trimming: 1 base; J trimming: 3 bases; junction bases outside the gene matches: 3. The CDR3 region has the DNA TGTGCCAGCAGCTTAGGCGCAGGGGGCTATAATTCACCCCTCCACTTT. Its protein is CASSLGAGGYNSPLHF. The full variable domain, rest sourced from reference TRBV7-2 and TRBJ1-6, is GAGVSQSPSNKVTEKGKDVELRCDPISGHTALYWYRQSLGQGLEFLIYFQGNSAPDKSGLPSDRFSAERTGGSVSTLTIQRTQQEDSAVYLCASSLGAGGYNSPLHFGNGTRLTVT.